One T cell receptor (beta chain) is described in this entry. This clonotype appeared once. There is no known antigen for this receptor. No base quality values were provided; no much bigger clone lies one nucleotide off. A lone read offers only weak evidence. Peripheral blood CD8+ and CD4+ T cells from healthy donors, Susac syndrome patients and multiple sclerosis patients were profiled by high-throughput TCR beta sequencing. Treatment-naive patients with stable or active relapsing-remitting disease fulfilling revised McDonald criteria were used as multiple sclerosis controls. Bulk CD8+ and CD4+ T cells were purified magnetically by negative isolation, whereas CD8+ TEMRA cells were enriched by FACS. Blood was collected in EDTA tubes and processed within 24 hours, with PBMCs isolated through density gradient centrifugation. PBMCs intended for TCR sequencing were cryopreserved in liquid nitrogen and were subsequently thawed in a 37 degrees C water bath. The sorted or isolated CD4+, CD8+ and CD8+ TEMRA cells reached a purity of at least 90%.

This sample is drawn from a study of CD8 T cells in Susac syndrome (dated by TCRdb to between 2018 and 2020). With respect to the entire study: The study used repertoire sequencing to test whether antigen drove CD8+ T cell activation and differentiation in Susac syndrome. Study-level results and caveats: The number of individuals in the TCR sequencing and HLA analysis was recognized as being relatively small.

The V and J ends are trimmed by 3 bases and 1 base, leaving 9 bases between them. From its cysteine to its phenylalanine, the CDR3 spans 14 amino acids. Solely the CDR3 DNA is kept, with 42 bases framed from the first base. The germline V gene specifies SGHAT as CDR1 and FQNNGV as CDR2. RNA was extracted with the RNeasy kit and 0.5 to 1 ug was reverse transcribed using random hexamers. The immunoSEQ multiplex PCR assay, covering 54 Vbeta and 13 Jbeta segments, was used to amplify TCR beta CDR3 regions. PCR amplification bias was corrected using a synthetic template baseline for primer optimization and computational correction. The paper's processing steps were these. Reads were assigned to V, D and J genes according to IMGT and analyzed in immunoSEQ Analyzer, with only productive sequences retained. Clonality was computed as one minus Shannon entropy normalized by log2 of the number of productive unique sequences. Public and private clones were assessed among the 100 most prevalent clones of each patient and control. Clones were defined as Susac-specific if absent from the healthy and MS cohorts, from some 1,000 published viral clones and from other ImmuneACCESS disease sequences. The public reads were reprocessed in TCRdb via fastp at Q25 and MiXCR, keeping in-frame beta chains. Records with the same CDR3 protein are collapsed into one entry carrying the most frequent genes and DNA. For this entry, the V and J calls and clone size follow TCRdb and not the study's own pipeline. This sample has 200,000 to 250,000 distinct CDR3 sequences in its table, and more than 85% of those were observed once. Clones ranked in the top ten supply 0.082% of the sample.

The sequence joins TRBV11-2 to TRBJ1-1, with TRBD1 perhaps the D gene, on 6 matching bases. What was sequenced was CD4+ T cells from PBMCs. This clonotype was sampled from a human donor with multiple sclerosis. In nucleotide form, the sequence is TGTGCCAGCAGCTTTCTGGACAGGAACACTGAAGCTTTCTTT. This encodes CASSFLDRNTEAFF.